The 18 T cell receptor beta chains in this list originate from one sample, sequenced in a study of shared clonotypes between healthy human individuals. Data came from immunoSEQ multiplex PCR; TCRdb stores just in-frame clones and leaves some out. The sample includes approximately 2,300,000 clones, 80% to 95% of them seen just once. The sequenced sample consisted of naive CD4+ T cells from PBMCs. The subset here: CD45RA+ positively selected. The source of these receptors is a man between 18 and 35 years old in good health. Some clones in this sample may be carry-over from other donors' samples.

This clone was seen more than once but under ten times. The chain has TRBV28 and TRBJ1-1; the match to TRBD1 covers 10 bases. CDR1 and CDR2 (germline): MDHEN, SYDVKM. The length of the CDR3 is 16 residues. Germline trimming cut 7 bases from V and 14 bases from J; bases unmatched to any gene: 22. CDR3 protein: CASTPWVGTGVGSVFF. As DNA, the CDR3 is TGTGCCAGCACCCCCTGGGTCGGGACAGGGGTGGGTTCGGTCTTCTTT.

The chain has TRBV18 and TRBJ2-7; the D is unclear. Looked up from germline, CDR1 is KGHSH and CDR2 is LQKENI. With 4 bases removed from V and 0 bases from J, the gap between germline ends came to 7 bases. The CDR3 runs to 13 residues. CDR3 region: CASSRMNSYEQYF. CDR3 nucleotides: TGTGCCAGCTCACGCATGAACTCCTACGAGCAGTACTTC.

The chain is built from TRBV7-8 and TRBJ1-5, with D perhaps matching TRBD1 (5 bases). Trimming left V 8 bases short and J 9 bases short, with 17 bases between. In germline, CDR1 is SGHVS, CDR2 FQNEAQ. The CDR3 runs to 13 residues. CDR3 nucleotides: TGTGCCAGCCGAAGGGACCCCGGGAGGCCCCAGCATTTT. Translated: CASRRDPGRPQHF.

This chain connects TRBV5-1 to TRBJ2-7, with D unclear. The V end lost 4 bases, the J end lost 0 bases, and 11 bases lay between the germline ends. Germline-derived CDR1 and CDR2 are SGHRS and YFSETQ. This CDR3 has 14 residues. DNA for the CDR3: TGCGCCAGCAGCCTTCAGTCGCGCTCCTACGAGCAGTACTTC. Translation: CASSLQSRSYEQYF. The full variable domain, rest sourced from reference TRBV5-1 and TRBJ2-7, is KAGVTQTPRYLIKTRGQQVTLSCSPISGHRSVSWYQQTPGQGLQFLFEYFSETQRNKGNFPGRFSGRQFSNSRSEMNVSTLELGDSALYLCASSLQSRSYEQYFGPGTRLTVT.

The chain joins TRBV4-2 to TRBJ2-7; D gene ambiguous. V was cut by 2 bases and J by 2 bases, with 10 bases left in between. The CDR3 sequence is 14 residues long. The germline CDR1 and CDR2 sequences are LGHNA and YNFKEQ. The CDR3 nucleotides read TGTGCCAGCAGCCAACCTGATCTGGCCTACGAGCAGTACTTC. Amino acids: CASSQPDLAYEQYF.

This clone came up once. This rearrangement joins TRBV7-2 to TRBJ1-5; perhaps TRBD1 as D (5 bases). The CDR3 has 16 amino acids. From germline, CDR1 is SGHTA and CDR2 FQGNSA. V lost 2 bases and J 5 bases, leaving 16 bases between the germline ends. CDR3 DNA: TGTGCCAGCAGCTTAACCCTGGTCCGGGGGGATCAGCCCCAGCATTTT. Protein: CASSLTLVRGDQPQHF.

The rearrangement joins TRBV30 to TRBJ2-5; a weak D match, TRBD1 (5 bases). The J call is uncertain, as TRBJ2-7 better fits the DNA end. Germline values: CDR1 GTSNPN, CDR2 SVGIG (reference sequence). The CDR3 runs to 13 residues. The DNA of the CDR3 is TGTGCCTGGAGTCTCGGACAATTCTACGAGCAGTACTTC. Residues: CAWSLGQFYEQYF.

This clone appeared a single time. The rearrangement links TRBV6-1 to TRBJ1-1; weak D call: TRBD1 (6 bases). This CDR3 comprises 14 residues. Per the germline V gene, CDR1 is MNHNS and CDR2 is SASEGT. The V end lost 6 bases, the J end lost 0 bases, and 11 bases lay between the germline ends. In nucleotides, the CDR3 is TGTGCCAGCAGAAGGACAGCCCTGAACACTGAAGCTTTCTTT. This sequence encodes CASRRTALNTEAFF.

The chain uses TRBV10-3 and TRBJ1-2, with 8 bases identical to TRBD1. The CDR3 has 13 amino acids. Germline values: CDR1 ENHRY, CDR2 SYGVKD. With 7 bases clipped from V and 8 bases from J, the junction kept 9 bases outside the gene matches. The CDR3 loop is CAITPDRDRGYTF. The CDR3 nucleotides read TGTGCCATCACCCCGGACAGGGATAGGGGCTACACCTTC.

CDR3 DNA: TGTGCCAGCAGCCCAGCAGCCGCGAACACCGGGGAGCTGTTTTTT. Its protein product is CASSPAAANTGELFF. This chain uses TRBV7-9 with TRBJ2-2; D is unresolved. The CDR3 loop spans 15 amino acids. Trimming took 5 bases from V and 0 from J, leaving 10 bases between them. Germline CDR1 reads SEHNR; CDR2 reads FQNEAQ (reference sequence).

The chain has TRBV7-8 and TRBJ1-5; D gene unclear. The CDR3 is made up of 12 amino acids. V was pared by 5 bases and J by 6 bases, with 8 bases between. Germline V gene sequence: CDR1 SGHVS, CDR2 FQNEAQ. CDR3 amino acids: CASSAESQPQHF. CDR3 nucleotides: TGTGCCAGCAGCGCGGAGAGTCAGCCCCAGCATTTT.

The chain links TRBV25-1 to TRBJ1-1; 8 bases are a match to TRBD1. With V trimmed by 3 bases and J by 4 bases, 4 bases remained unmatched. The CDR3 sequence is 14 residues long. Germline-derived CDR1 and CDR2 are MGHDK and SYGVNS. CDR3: CASSELTGGTEAFF. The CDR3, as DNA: TGTGCCAGCAGTGAGCTCACAGGGGGCACTGAAGCTTTCTTT.

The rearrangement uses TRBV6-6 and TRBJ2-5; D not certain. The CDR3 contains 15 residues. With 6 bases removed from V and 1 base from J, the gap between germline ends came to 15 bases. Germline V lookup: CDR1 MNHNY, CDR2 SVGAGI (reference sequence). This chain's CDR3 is CASSYGRRIQETQYF. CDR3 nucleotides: TGTGCCAGCAGCTACGGACGGAGAATCCAAGAGACCCAGTACTTC.

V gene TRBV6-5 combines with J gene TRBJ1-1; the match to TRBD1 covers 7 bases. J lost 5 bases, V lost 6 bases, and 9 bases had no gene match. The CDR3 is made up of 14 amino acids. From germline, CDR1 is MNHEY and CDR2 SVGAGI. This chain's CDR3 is CASRTDPGGTEAFF. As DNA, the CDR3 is TGTGCCAGCAGAACCGACCCAGGGGGGACTGAAGCTTTCTTT.

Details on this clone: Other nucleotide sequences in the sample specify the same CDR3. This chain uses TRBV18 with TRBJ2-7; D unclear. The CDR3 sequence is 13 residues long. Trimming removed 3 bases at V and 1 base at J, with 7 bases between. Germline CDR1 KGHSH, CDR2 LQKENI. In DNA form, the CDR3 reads TGTGCCAGCTCACCCTCCAGTTCCTACGAGCAGTACTTC. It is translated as CASSPSSSYEQYF.

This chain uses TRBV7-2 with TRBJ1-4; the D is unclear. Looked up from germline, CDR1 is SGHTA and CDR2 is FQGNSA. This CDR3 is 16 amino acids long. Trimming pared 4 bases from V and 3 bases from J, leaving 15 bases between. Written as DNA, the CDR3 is TGTGCCAGCAGCTCGCAGGTGGGCCAAGCTAATGAAAAACTGTTTTTT. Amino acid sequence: CASSSQVGQANEKLFF. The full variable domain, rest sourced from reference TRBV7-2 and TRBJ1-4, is GAGVSQSPSNKVTEKGKDVELRCDPISGHTALYWYRQSLGQGLEFLIYFQGNSAPDKSGLPSDRFSAERTGGSVSTLTIQRTQQEDSAVYLCASSSQVGQANEKLFFGSGTQLSVL.

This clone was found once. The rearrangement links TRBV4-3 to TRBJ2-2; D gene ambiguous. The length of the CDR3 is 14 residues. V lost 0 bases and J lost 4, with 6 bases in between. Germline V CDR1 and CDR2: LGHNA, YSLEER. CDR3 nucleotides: TGCGCCAGCAGCCAAGAGTCCCCCACCGGGGAGCTGTTTTTT. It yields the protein CASSQESPTGELFF.

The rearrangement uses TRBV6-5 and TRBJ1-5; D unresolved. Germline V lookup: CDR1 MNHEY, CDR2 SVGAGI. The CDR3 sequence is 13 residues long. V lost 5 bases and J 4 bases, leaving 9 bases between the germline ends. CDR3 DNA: TGTGCCAGCAGTCGGACCCCGAATCAGCCCCAGCATTTT. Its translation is CASSRTPNQPQHF.